This section outlines one T cell receptor (beta chain) sequence together with its context. Method: immunoSEQ multiplex PCR; TCRdb's copy keeps in-frame clones and lacks some. Of 35,000 to 50,000 clones detected, over 60% appear once; the ten largest clones hold roughly 14%. These data belong to a study of cytotoxic CD8 clonotypes in ibrutinib-treated CLL. Study as a whole: Per sample, productive templates averaged around 250,000 and productive rearrangements averaged roughly 91,000.

The sequence was collected from a human donor with chronic lymphocytic leukemia. Material: PBMCs, obtained after 12 months of ibrutinib treatment.

The CDR3 nucleotides are TGTGCCTGGAATGGCTACACCTTC. It codes for CAWNGYTF. The chain has TRBV30 and TRBJ1-2; D remains unclear. V was clipped by 4 bases and J by 6 bases, with 0 bases between them. Germline loops: CDR1 GTSNPN, CDR2 SVGIG (reference sequence). The CDR3 extends over 8 amino acids.